The 5 T cell receptor beta chains given below trace back to one sample, sequenced in a study of long-term antiretroviral therapy in people with HIV. Version v3.0 of the immunoSEQ assay ran at survey level. Method: immunoSEQ multiplex PCR; TCRdb's copy keeps in-frame clones and lacks some. The sample lists roughly 26,000 clones, 85% to 95% seen once, with 2% to 2.5% in the top ten. The sequencing used unsorted PBMCs, collected more than 4.7 years after starting antiretroviral therapy. The source is a woman aged 50 to 60 with HIV.

V gene TRBV10-3 combines with J gene TRBJ2-3; 7 nucleotides match TRBD1. Trimming at V came to 4 bases and at J to 6 bases, leaving 4 bases not matched to a gene. Per the germline V gene, CDR1 is ENHRY and CDR2 is SYGVKD. The CDR3 loop spans 13 amino acids. Written as DNA, the CDR3 is TGTGCCATCAGTGGACAGGGTGACGATACGCAGTATTTT. Translation: CAISGQGDDTQYF.

This chain uses TRBV7-2 with TRBJ1-5; 7 bases fit TRBD1. Trimming removed 2 bases from V and 0 bases from J; junction bases left unmatched: 7. The CDR3 length is 17 residues. Germline V gives CDR1 SGHTA, CDR2 FQGNSA. CDR3 nucleotides: TGTGCCAGCAGCTTATCCAGGGGGAGATATAGCAATCAGCCCCAGCATTTT. Translated, it gives CASSLSRGRYSNQPQHF.

The chain is built from TRBV11-3 and TRBJ2-7, with TRBD2 identical over 9 bases. Trimming removed 0 bases from V and 9 bases from J; junction bases left unmatched: 12. The germline gives CDR1 SGHNT, CDR2 YENEEA. The CDR3 is made up of 16 amino acids. The CDR3 DNA sequence: TGTGCCAGCAGCTTAGATCGGGCGGGAGGGCCACTGGGGCAGTACTTC. It encodes CASSLDRAGGPLGQYF.

The chain recombines TRBV2 with TRBJ2-1; D is unresolved. CDR1 SNHLY and CDR2 FYNNEI come from the germline V gene. CDR3 length: 11 amino acids. The germline V and J ends were trimmed by 8 bases and 4 bases, with 6 bases remaining between them. CDR3 amino acids: CASDGYNEQFF. DNA of the CDR3: TGTGCCAGCGACGGATACAATGAGCAGTTCTTC. The full variable domain, in which reference TRBV2 and TRBJ2-1 provide the parts outside the CDR3, is EPEVTQTPSHQVTQMGQEVILRCVPISNHLYFYWYRQILGQKVEFLVSFYNNEISEKSEIFDDQFSVERPDGSNFTLKIRSTKLEDSAMYFCASDGYNEQFFGPGTRLTVL.

This chain joins TRBV5-4 and TRBJ2-5; no reliable D call. Germline-derived CDR1 and CDR2 are SGHNT and YYREEE (reference sequence). This CDR3 spans 13 amino acids. V gave up 4 bases and J gave up 2 bases, with 9 bases separating them. The CDR3 sequence: CASSQIQQETQYF. DNA for the CDR3: TGTGCCAGCAGCCAGATTCAACAAGAGACCCAGTACTTC.